Presented here are 14 T cell receptor beta chains from one specimen sequenced in a study of blood T cell repertoires in COVID-19. The data were produced by immunoSEQ multiplex PCR, yet TCRdb's version contains in-frame clones alone and is incomplete. Here the sample spans about 160,000 clones, roughly 93% being singletons. Material: peripheral blood. Source of these receptors: a man aged 18 to 35 with acute or convalescent COVID-19.

The V call is TRBV14, the J call TRBJ2-7; 7 nucleotides match TRBD2. Germline V lookup: CDR1 SGHDN, CDR2 FVKESK. The CDR3 has 15 amino acids. V was pared by 5 bases and J by 6 bases, with 13 bases of the junction left unmatched. CDR3 in amino acids: CASSNRAGVSLEQYF. CDR3 DNA: TGTGCCAGCAGCAATAGGGCGGGGGTGTCCCTCGAGCAGTACTTC.

This clone was counted a single time. The genes are TRBV5-1 and TRBJ1-4; no firm D call. This CDR3 comprises 14 residues. Germline CDR1 SGHRS, CDR2 YFSETQ. Between the trimmed V and J ends, which lost 7 bases and 1 base, there was a span of 11 bases. CDR3: CASGLDGTNEKLFF. CDR3 bases: TGCGCCAGCGGGTTGGACGGAACTAATGAAAAACTGTTTTTT.

This chain joins TRBV12-5 and TRBJ1-1; tentatively, D is TRBD1 (6 bases). Per germline, CDR1 LGHNT and CDR2 FRNRAP. V was shortened by 6 bases and J by 5 bases, with 13 bases between the two germline ends. The CDR3 has 13 amino acids. The CDR3: CASGQTRGTEAFF. In nucleotides, the CDR3 is TGTGCTAGTGGCCAGACGAGGGGGACTGAAGCTTTCTTT. The whole variable domain, filled in from reference TRBV12-5 and TRBJ1-1, reads DARVTQTPRHKVTEMGQEVTMRCQPILGHNTVFWYRQTMMQGLELLAYFRNRAPLDDSGMPKDRFSAEMPDATLATLKIQPSEPRDSAVYFCASGQTRGTEAFFGQGTRLTVV.

The genes are TRBV13 and TRBJ2-3; 14 positions match TRBD2. The CDR3 totals 20 residues. Germline lookup yields CDR1 PRHDT and CDR2 FYEKMQ (reference sequence). Germline trimming cut 5 bases from V and 0 bases from J; bases unmatched to any gene: 13. Written as DNA, the CDR3 is TGTGCCAGCAGCATATCCTGGACTAGCGGGGGGCCCGCTAGCACAGATACGCAGTATTTT. This translates into CASSISWTSGGPASTDTQYF.

This chain uses TRBV11-3 with TRBJ2-5, with 8 bases lining up with TRBD1. This CDR3 is 13 amino acids long. The germline V gene encodes CDR1 SGHNT and CDR2 YENEEA. V gave up 5 bases and J gave up 3 bases; unmatched junction bases: 2. CDR3 DNA sequence: TGTGCCAGCAGCCGACAGGGGAAAGAGACCCAGTACTTC. Protein product: CASSRQGKETQYF. Drawing the rest from reference TRBV11-3 and TRBJ2-5, the complete variable domain is EAGVVQSPRYKIIEKKQPVAFWCNPISGHNTLYWYLQNLGQGPELLIRYENEEAVDDSQLPKDRFSAERLKGVDSTLKIQPAELGDSAVYLCASSRQGKETQYFGPGTRLLVL.

In DNA form, the CDR3 reads TGTGCCAGCTCACCAGGGACTAGCGGGGGGGCCTACGAGCAGTACTTC. It yields the protein CASSPGTSGGAYEQYF. The rearrangement uses TRBV18 and TRBJ2-7; 16 positions match TRBD2. The V and J ends lost 2 bases and 2 bases, in that order; junction bases with no gene match: 0. The CDR3 length is 16 residues. From germline, CDR1 is KGHSH and CDR2 LQKENI.

Of note for this clone: At one of its ends the junction is not consistent with the germline gene, which may arise from a read error. The chain uses TRBV6-5 and TRBJ2-7; weak D call: TRBD2 (5 bases). CDR1 and CDR2 from the germline V gene are MNHEY and SVGAGI. CDR3 size: 13 residues. The CDR3 sequence: CASSSEAGYERYF. In DNA, the CDR3 is TGTGCCAGCAGTAGCGAGGCGGGCTACGAGCGGTACTTC.

This chain connects TRBV5-1 to TRBJ2-1, with 7 bases lining up with TRBD2. Germline V lookup: CDR1 SGHRS, CDR2 YFSETQ. CDR3 size: 16 residues. The V and J ends lost 3 bases and 5 bases, in that order; junction bases with no gene match: 11. The CDR3 loop is CASSWTRVLKNNEQFF. CDR3 sequence (DNA): TGCGCCAGCAGCTGGACTAGGGTATTAAAGAACAATGAGCAGTTCTTC.

The chain uses TRBV3-1 (or the pseudogene TRBV3-2) and TRBJ2-7, with D tentatively TRBD1 (5 bases). The V and J ends lost 0 bases and 4 bases respectively, with 13 bases between them. In germline, CDR1 is LGHDT, CDR2 YNNKEL (reference sequence). This CDR3 is built from 15 residues. The CDR3 bases are TGTGCCAGCAGCCAAGATAGAACAGGACCTTACGAGCAGTACTTC. Translating gives CASSQDRTGPYEQYF.

The chain links TRBV12-3 or TRBV12-4 to TRBJ2-7; D may be TRBD2 (5 bases). CDR3 length equals 13 residues. Trimming took off 3 bases at V and 0 bases at J, with 6 bases between the two ends. The CDR3 loop reads CASSFGLSYEQYF. In DNA, the CDR3 is TGTGCCAGCAGTTTTGGACTCTCCTACGAGCAGTACTTC.

The chain links TRBV20-1 to TRBJ1-1, with D possibly TRBD1 on 6 matching bases. V was clipped by 5 bases and J by 7 bases, with 11 bases between them. CDR1 DFQATT and CDR2 SNEGSKA come from the germline V gene (reference sequence). CDR3 length: 11 residues. The CDR3 DNA reads as TGCAGTGCTTACAGGGCCTTTGAAGCTTTCTTT. Protein: CSAYRAFEAFF.

This chain uses TRBV29-1 with TRBJ1-1; 10 nucleotides agree with TRBD1. Trimming took 7 bases from V and 2 from J; bases not matched to a gene: 4. Germline V gene lookup returns CDR1 SQVTM and CDR2 ANQGSEA. The CDR3 loop spans 13 amino acids. CDR3 DNA sequence: TGCAGCGGGGACAGGGGAGGAAACACTGAAGCTTTCTTT. Its protein is CSGDRGGNTEAFF.

This clone was counted between two and nine times. The V gene is TRBV27, the J gene TRBJ2-7; 8 nucleotides align to TRBD1. Germline V CDR1 and CDR2: MNHEY, SMNVEV (reference sequence). J lost 4 bases, V lost 8 bases, and 10 bases had no gene match. CDR3 size: 14 residues. The CDR3 region has the DNA TGTGCCAGCGGCCTGGGCAGGGGGCGGTACGAGCAGTACTTC. This codes for CASGLGRGRYEQYF.

The chain has TRBV6-2 or TRBV6-3 and TRBJ2-1, with 8 bases identical to TRBD2. The CDR3 spans 20 residues. The V segment lost 2 bases and the J segment 4 bases; nucleotides outside the gene matches: 19. CDR1 and CDR2 from the germline V gene are MNHEY and SVGEGT. The CDR3 loop reads CASSYLGQPQRGSFYNEQFF. CDR3 bases: TGTGCCAGCAGTTACCTAGGACAGCCACAGCGGGGGAGCTTTTACAATGAGCAGTTCTTC.